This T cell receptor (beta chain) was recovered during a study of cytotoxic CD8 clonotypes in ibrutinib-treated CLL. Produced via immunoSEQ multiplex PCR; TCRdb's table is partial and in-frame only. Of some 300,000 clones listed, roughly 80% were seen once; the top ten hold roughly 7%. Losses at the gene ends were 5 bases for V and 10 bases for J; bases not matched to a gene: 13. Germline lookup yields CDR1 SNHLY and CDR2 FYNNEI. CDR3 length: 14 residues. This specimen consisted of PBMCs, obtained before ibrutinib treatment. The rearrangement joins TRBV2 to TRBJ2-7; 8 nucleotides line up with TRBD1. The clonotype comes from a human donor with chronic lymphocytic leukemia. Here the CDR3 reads CASSTIGGQALQYF. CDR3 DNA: TGTGCCAGCAGTACAATAGGGGGACAGGCTCTACAGTACTTC.